This TCR beta chain was recovered during a study of long-term antiretroviral therapy in people with HIV. For the study at large: Initial samples were collected about a decade before the 2015 immediate-ART recommendation. General study findings and limits: CDR3 length ranges were narrower in HIV repertoires than in controls.

It was version v3.0 of the immunoSEQ assay that was run at survey level. Sequencing targeted 40,000-50,000 T-cell genomes per sample. Using immunoSEQ multiplex PCR, the repertoire was profiled, and TCRdb retains in-frame clones only, with some absent. The table has approximately 31,000 clones, roughly three quarters seen once. About this clone: Its matching antigen is unknown.

This receptor was identified in a woman in her forties or fifties with HIV. Material: unsorted PBMCs, obtained 3.1 years after starting antiretroviral therapy.

The CDR3 region is CASSLTGGTEAFF. CDR3 sequence (DNA): TGTGCCAGCAGTTTAACAGGGGGCACTGAAGCTTTCTTT. The chain uses TRBV27 and TRBJ1-1; 8 bases are a match to TRBD1. The CDR3 contains 13 residues. The V gene end was trimmed by 2 bases and the J gene end by 4 bases; junction bases not matched to a gene: 0. Germline lookup yields CDR1 MNHEY and CDR2 SMNVEV (reference sequence).